One and the same sample provided the 2 T cell receptor beta chains below, sequenced in a study of tumor-infiltrating lymphocytes in primary liver carcinoma (dated by TCRdb to the late 2010s). TCRdb names Illumina HiSeq 2500 as the instrument used. Starting from approximately 460 ng total RNA, TCRbeta-specific cDNA was produced by reverse transcription with a constant-region primer and ProtoScript II reverse transcriptase. TCRbeta libraries were built with three nested multiplex PCR rounds, a slightly modified ARM-PCR procedure. Multiplex TRBV1-TRBV30 forward primers and a Cbeta reverse primer were used in the first two PCR rounds, each of which was run for approximately 11 cycles. The raw public reads went through TCRdb reprocessing: fastp at Q25, MiXCR clone calling, in-frame beta chains kept. For every CDR3 protein sequence, its rows merge into one entry that carries the most common genes and DNA. This sample gives approximately 340,000 distinct CDR3 sequences in total; roughly two thirds of them show up just once. The top ten constitute roughly 6% of the sample.

Blood RNA was extracted from unsorted whole blood using TRIzol reagent, and germline DNA was obtained with the DNeasy Blood & Tissue kit. The sequencing input was peripheral blood. The receptor source for this set is a man aged 40-55 years with primary liver carcinoma and hepatitis B virus infection.

A word on this clonotype: The junction departs from the called germline gene at one end, perhaps through a read error. The chain is built from TRBV11-2 and TRBJ2-5; 7 bases line up with TRBD2. This CDR3 comprises 15 residues. Germline assignment: CDR1 SGHAT and CDR2 FQNNGV. The CDR3 DNA follows: TGTGCTAGCAGCCGAACTAGCGTCACTCAAGAGACCCAGTACTTC. It specifies CASSRTSVTQETQYF.

This clonotype was recorded at least ten times. The chain combines TRBV11-2 with TRBJ2-1; 10 bases line up with TRBD2. Germline V lookup: CDR1 SGHAT, CDR2 FQNNGV. Trimming cost V 1 base and J 0 bases; bases outside gene matches: 3. The CDR3 loop spans 17 amino acids. CDR3 sequence: CASSLGSGGSSYNEQFF. The CDR3 coding sequence is TGTGCCAGCAGCTTAGGTAGCGGGGGGAGCTCCTACAATGAGCAGTTCTTC. Full variable domain (outside the CDR3, taken from reference TRBV11-2 and TRBJ2-1): EAGVAQSPRYKIIEKRQSVAFWCNPISGHATLYWYQQILGQGPKLLIQFQNNGVVDDSQLPKDRFSAERLKGVDSTLKIQPAKLEDSAVYLCASSLGSGGSSYNEQFFGPGTRLTVL.